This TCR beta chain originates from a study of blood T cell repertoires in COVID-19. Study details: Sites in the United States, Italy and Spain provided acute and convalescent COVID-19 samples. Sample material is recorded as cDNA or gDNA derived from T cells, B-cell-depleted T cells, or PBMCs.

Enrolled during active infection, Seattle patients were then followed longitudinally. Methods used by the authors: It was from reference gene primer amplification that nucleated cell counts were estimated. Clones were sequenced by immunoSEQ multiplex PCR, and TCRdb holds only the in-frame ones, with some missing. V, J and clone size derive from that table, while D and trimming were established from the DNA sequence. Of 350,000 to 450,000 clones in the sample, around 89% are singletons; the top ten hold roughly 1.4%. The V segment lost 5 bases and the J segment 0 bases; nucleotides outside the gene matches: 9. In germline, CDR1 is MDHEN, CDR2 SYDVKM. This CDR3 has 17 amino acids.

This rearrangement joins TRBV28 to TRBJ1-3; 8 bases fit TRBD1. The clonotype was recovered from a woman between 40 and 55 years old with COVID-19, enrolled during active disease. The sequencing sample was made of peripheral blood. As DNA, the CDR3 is TGTGCCAGCAGTCCAGGGACAGGCGCAGACTCTGGAAACACCATATATTTT. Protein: CASSPGTGADSGNTIYF.